Each of the 20 T cell receptor beta chains below was sequenced from the same sample in a study of blood T cell repertoires in COVID-19. TCRdb keeps only in-frame clones here, not all; method: immunoSEQ multiplex PCR. The sample lists more than 150,000 clones; 80% to 90% were seen once. Sequencing input: peripheral blood. These receptors originate from a woman aged 45 to 65 with acute or convalescent COVID-19.

CDR3 nucleotide sequence: TGTGCCAGCTCACCAGGGGGGGCCTCTACCTACGAGCAGTACTTC. Encoded protein: CASSPGGASTYEQYF. The chain recombines TRBV18 with TRBJ2-7; weak D call: TRBD2 (7 bases). In germline, CDR1 is KGHSH, CDR2 LQKENI. This CDR3 spans 15 amino acids. Between the trimmed V and J ends, which lost 2 bases and 2 bases, there was a span of 13 bases.

The chain uses TRBV15 and TRBJ1-2; D remains ambiguous. V was trimmed by 0 bases and J by 5 bases, leaving 4 bases between them. CDR1 LNHNV and CDR2 YYDKDF come from the germline V gene (reference sequence). CDR3 length equals 12 residues. CDR3 nucleotide sequence: TGTGCCACCAGCAGAGATCAGTATGGCTACACCTTC. Its protein product is CATSRDQYGYTF. Full variable domain (missing parts from reference TRBV15 and TRBJ1-2): DAMVIQNPRYQVTQFGKPVTLSCSQTLNHNVMYWYQQKSSQAPKLLFHYYDKDFNNEADTPDNFQSRRPNTSFCFLDIRSPGLGDTAMYLCATSRDQYGYTFGSGTRLTVV.

This rearrangement joins TRBV5-4 to TRBJ1-2, with 9 bases identical to TRBD1. Losses at the gene ends were 1 base for V and 8 bases for J; bases not matched to a gene: 3. Germline V gene lookup returns CDR1 SGHNT and CDR2 YYREEE (reference sequence). The length of the CDR3 is 13 residues. The CDR3 DNA is TGTGCCAGCAGCTTGACAGGGGGCGACGGCTACACCTTC. Translated: CASSLTGGDGYTF.

V usage is TRBV21-1 and J usage is TRBJ1-2; the tabulated D call, TRBD1, remains unverified against the DNA. TRBV21-1 is listed as a pseudogene. The CDR3 sequence is 15 residues long. The CDR3 DNA reads TGTGCCAGCAGCAAAGCGCATAGGGACAGACATGGCTACACCTTC. Protein sequence: CASSKAHRDRHGYTF.

This chain links TRBV12-3 or TRBV12-4 with TRBJ1-4; TRBD1 aligns across 7 bases. Trimming cost V 5 bases and J 8 bases; bases outside gene matches: 5. CDR3 length: 13 residues. The CDR3 reads CASSRQGGEKLFF. The CDR3, as DNA: TGTGCCAGCAGTCGGCAGGGGGGAGAAAAACTGTTTTTT.

Remarks on this clone: The junction departs from germline at one end; a sequencing error may be responsible. This chain uses TRBV10-3 with TRBJ2-7; possibly TRBD2 for D (7 bases). The CDR3 totals 15 residues. In germline, CDR1 is ENHRY, CDR2 SYGVKD. Here the CDR3 DNA reads TGTGCCATCAGTTTGGGTGGCGGGGGCTCCAACGAGCAGTACTTC. This sequence encodes CAISLGGGGSNEQYF.

The J gene is TRBJ1-2, the V gene TRBV24-1, with 8 bases fitting TRBD1. The CDR3 loop spans 13 amino acids. Germline-derived CDR1 and CDR2 are KGHDR and SFDVKD. After removal of 1 base from V and 8 bases from J, the junction contained 2 bases not matched to a gene. Here the CDR3 reads CATSDFDRGGYTF. CDR3 DNA sequence: TGTGCCACCAGTGATTTCGACAGGGGAGGCTACACCTTC.

In nucleotides, the CDR3 is TGTGCCAGCAATTCTCCTCAGGGGTCTGGGGCCAACGTCCTGACTTTC. Translated, it gives CASNSPQGSGANVLTF. The chain carries TRBV7-9 and TRBJ2-6, with D perhaps TRBD1 (6 bases). Germline V gives CDR1 SEHNR, CDR2 FQNEAQ (reference sequence). Between the trimmed V and J ends, which lost 7 bases and 1 base, there was a span of 14 bases. This CDR3 comprises 16 residues. Based on the CDR3 plus reference TRBV7-9 and TRBJ2-6, the full variable domain is DTGVSQNPRHKITKRGQNVTFRCDPISEHNRLYWYRQTLGQGPEFLTYFQNEAQLEKSRLLSDRFSAERPKGSFSTLEIQRTEQGDSAMYLCASNSPQGSGANVLTFGAGSRLTVL.

The chain joins TRBV4-3 to TRBJ2-3; 7 bases are a match to TRBD1. In germline, CDR1 is LGHNA, CDR2 YSLEER. The CDR3 contains 16 residues. The V gene end was trimmed by 4 bases and the J gene end by 1 base; junction bases not matched to a gene: 8. DNA for the CDR3: TGCGCCAGCAGCCGGTTGACAGGGCAGGGCACAGATACGCAGTATTTT. It encodes CASSRLTGQGTDTQYF.

The chain links TRBV5-1 to TRBJ1-5; TRBD1 matches at 8 bases. There are 15 residues in the CDR3. V shed 0 bases and J 4 bases; nucleotides not matched to a gene: 3. Germline lookup yields CDR1 SGHRS and CDR2 YFSETQ. Written as DNA, the CDR3 is TGCGCCAGCAGCTTGGGCGGGACAGGAAATCAGCCCCAGCATTTT. Residues: CASSLGGTGNQPQHF.

V gene TRBV3-1 (or the pseudogene TRBV3-2) combines with J gene TRBJ1-1; D might be TRBD1 (5 bases). Trimming took 4 bases from V and 1 from J, leaving 13 bases between them. The germline V gene has CDR1 LGHDT and CDR2 YNNKEL (reference sequence). CDR3 length: 15 residues. CDR3 sequence: CASSPSTVANTEAFF. The CDR3 DNA reads TGTGCCAGCAGCCCCTCGACAGTAGCGAACACTGAAGCTTTCTTT.

This chain connects TRBV7-8 to TRBJ2-5, with D perhaps matching TRBD1 (5 bases). Trimming shortened V by 1 base and J by 1 base, and 10 bases separated the two germline ends. This CDR3 has 15 residues. Germline CDR1 reads SGHVS; CDR2 reads FQNEAQ. The CDR3 nucleotides are TGTGCCAGCAGCTTAGTGGGGCTAGGCCAAGAGACCCAGTACTTC. This encodes CASSLVGLGQETQYF. The full variable domain, its missing parts supplied by reference TRBV7-8 and TRBJ2-5, is GAGVSQSPRYKVAKRGQDVALRCDPISGHVSLFWYQQALGQGPEFLTYFQNEAQLDKSGLPSDRFFAERPEGSVSTLKIQRTQQEDSAVYLCASSLVGLGQETQYFGPGTRLLVL.

This clone was found once. This chain joins TRBV5-1 and TRBJ1-2, with D possibly matching TRBD1 (6 bases). The CDR3 runs to 14 residues. Germline V gene sequence: CDR1 SGHRS, CDR2 YFSETQ. The ends were cut back, 5 bases at V and 2 bases at J, with 13 bases in the middle. The DNA for the CDR3 is TGCGCCAGCAGATCGACAGGAGTCAACTATGGCTACACCTTC. This translates into CASRSTGVNYGYTF.

The V call is TRBV14, the J call TRBJ1-2; 10 bases are a match to TRBD1. The V segment lost 0 bases and the J segment 6 bases; nucleotides outside the gene matches: 7. The CDR3 extends over 16 amino acids. Germline V gene sequence: CDR1 SGHDN, CDR2 FVKESK. As DNA, the CDR3 is TGTGCCAGCAGCCAAGATCACTGGGACAGGGGCCATGGCTACACCTTC. Translating it yields CASSQDHWDRGHGYTF.

V gene TRBV4-3 combines with J gene TRBJ2-1, with a tentative D call TRBD2 (6 bases). Germline lookup yields CDR1 LGHNA and CDR2 YSLEER. This CDR3 spans 14 amino acids. The germline V and J ends were trimmed by 0 bases and 6 bases, with 9 bases remaining between them. CDR3 DNA sequence: TGCGCCAGCAGCCAAGAGCGGGAAACCAATGAGCAGTTCTTC. Amino acids: CASSQERETNEQFF.

V gene TRBV7-3 combines with J gene TRBJ2-3; 7 bases are a match to TRBD2. V gave up 6 bases and J gave up 4 bases; unmatched junction bases: 10. The CDR3 contains 15 residues. Per germline, CDR1 SGHTA and CDR2 FQGTGA. CDR3 residues: CASSPTSVQSDTQYF. The CDR3, as DNA: TGTGCCAGCAGTCCAACTAGCGTTCAGTCAGATACGCAGTATTTT.

On this clone: At the DNA level, this CDR3 is encoded by other sequences in the same sample as well. The chain couples TRBV5-4 to TRBJ1-3; TRBD1 is a possible D gene (5 bases). With 1 base removed from V and 1 base from J, the gap between germline ends came to 6 bases. The V gene's germline CDR1 is SGHNT and CDR2 YYREEE (reference sequence). The CDR3 is 14 residues long. The CDR3 sequence: CASSLTGSGNTIYF. In nucleotides, the CDR3 is TGTGCCAGCAGCTTGACAGGATCTGGAAACACCATATATTTT.

The J gene is TRBJ1-2, the V gene TRBV5-4, with TRBD1 matching 7 bases. The CDR3 extends over 11 amino acids. Unmatched junction bases numbered 4, after V lost 10 bases and J lost 4 bases. The germline V gene has CDR1 SGHNT and CDR2 YYREEE (reference sequence). The CDR3 DNA reads as TGTGCCGCCTGGGACAGCTATGGCTACACCTTC. It is translated as CAAWDSYGYTF.

The V call is TRBV10-3, the J call TRBJ2-2, with 9 positions matching TRBD2. The germline gives CDR1 ENHRY, CDR2 SYGVKD. The CDR3 covers 13 residues. J was trimmed by 8 bases and V by 8 bases; bases with no gene match: 6. The CDR3 protein is CAISLAGTGELFF. The CDR3 DNA reads TGTGCCATCTCCCTAGCGGGAACTGGGGAGCTGTTTTTT.

The chain joins TRBV5-1 to TRBJ2-3, with 11 bases lining up with TRBD2. The CDR3 loop spans 16 amino acids. V lost 4 bases, J lost 2 bases, and 6 bases stayed unmatched. Germline CDR1 reads SGHRS; CDR2 reads YFSETQ. The DNA for the CDR3 is TGCGCCAGCAGCCGCGGGACTAGCGGTAACACAGATACGCAGTATTTT. Translating gives CASSRGTSGNTDTQYF.